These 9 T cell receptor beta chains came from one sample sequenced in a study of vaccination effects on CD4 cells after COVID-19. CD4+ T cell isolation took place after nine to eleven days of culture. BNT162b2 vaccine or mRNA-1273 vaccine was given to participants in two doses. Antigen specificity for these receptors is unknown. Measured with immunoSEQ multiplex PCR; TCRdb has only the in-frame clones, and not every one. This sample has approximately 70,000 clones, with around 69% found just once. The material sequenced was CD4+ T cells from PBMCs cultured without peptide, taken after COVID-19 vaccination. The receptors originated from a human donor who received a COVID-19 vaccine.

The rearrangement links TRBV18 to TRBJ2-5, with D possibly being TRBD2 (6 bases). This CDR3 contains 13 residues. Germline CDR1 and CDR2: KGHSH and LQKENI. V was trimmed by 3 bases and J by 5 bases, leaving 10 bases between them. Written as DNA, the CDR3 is TGTGCCAGCTCACCCAGGGCGGGGGAGACCCAGTACTTC. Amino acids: CASSPRAGETQYF.

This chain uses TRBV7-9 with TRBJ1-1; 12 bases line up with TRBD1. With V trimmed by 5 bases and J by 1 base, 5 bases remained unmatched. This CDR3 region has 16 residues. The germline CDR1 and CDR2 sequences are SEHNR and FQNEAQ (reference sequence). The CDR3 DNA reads TGTGCCAGCAGCCGGGGACAGGGGGCGCGGAACACTGAAGCTTTCTTT. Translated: CASSRGQGARNTEAFF. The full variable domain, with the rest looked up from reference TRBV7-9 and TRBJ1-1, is DTGVSQNPRHKITKRGQNVTFRCDPISEHNRLYWYRQTLGQGPEFLTYFQNEAQLEKSRLLSDRFSAERPKGSFSTLEIQRTEQGDSAMYLCASSRGQGARNTEAFFGQGTRLTVV.

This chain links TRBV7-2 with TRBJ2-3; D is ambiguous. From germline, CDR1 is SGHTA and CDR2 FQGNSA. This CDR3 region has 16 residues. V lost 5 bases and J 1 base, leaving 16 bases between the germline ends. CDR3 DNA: TGTGCCAGCAGCACCCCAGGCGACCCCCGCACAGATACGCAGTATTTT. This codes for CASSTPGDPRTDTQYF.

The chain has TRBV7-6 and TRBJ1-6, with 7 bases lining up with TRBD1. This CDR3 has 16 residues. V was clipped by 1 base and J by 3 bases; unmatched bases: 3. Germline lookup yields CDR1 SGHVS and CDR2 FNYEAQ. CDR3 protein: CASSLEAGGYNSPLHF. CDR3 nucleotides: TGTGCCAGCAGCTTAGAAGCAGGGGGCTATAATTCACCCCTCCACTTT.

The CDR3 bases are TGTGCCAGCAGACAACCTGGGGCGGTAGAGGCTTTCTTT. This sequence encodes CASRQPGAVEAFF. This chain connects TRBV3-1 (or the pseudogene TRBV3-2) to TRBJ1-1, with a tentative D call TRBD1 (5 bases). The CDR3 is made up of 13 amino acids. CDR1 is LGHDT and CDR2 is YNNKEL in the germline V gene (reference sequence). V gave up 6 bases and J gave up 11 bases, with 19 bases separating them.

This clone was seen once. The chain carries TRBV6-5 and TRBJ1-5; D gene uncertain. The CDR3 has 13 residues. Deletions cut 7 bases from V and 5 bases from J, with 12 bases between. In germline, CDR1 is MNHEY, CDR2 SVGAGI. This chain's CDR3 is CASKRMPDQPQHF. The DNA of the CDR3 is TGTGCCAGCAAGCGGATGCCCGATCAGCCCCAGCATTTT.

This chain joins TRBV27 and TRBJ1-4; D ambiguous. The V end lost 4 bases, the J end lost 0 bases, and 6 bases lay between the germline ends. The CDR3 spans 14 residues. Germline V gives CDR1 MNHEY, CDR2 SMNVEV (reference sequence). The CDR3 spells CASSSTATNEKLFF. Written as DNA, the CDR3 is TGTGCCAGCAGTTCAACAGCAACTAATGAAAAACTGTTTTTT.

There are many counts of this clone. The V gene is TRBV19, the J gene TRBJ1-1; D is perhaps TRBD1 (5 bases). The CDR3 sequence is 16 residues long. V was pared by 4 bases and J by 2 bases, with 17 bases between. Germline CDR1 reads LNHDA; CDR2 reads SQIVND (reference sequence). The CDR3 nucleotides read TGTGCCAGTAGTAGGGACGGACATGTTACTAACACTGAAGCTTTCTTT. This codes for CASSRDGHVTNTEAFF.

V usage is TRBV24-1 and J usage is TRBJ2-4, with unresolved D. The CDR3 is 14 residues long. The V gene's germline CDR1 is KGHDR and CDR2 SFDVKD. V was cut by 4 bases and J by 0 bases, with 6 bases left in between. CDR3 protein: CATSEGPAKNIQYF. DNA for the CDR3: TGTGCCACCAGTGAAGGTCCAGCCAAAAACATTCAGTACTTC.